This TCR beta chain was identified during a study of blood T cell repertoires in COVID-19. Sequencing was performed with immunoSEQ multiplex PCR; in TCRdb, only in-frame clones are kept and a portion is missing. Seen here are about 120,000 clones, about three quarters observed once, and the top ten hold approximately 2%. V trimming: 3 bases; J trimming: 4 bases; junction bases outside the gene matches: 7. The CDR3 consists of 15 residues. Germline V gene data show CDR1 as SGHDT and CDR2 as YYEEEE. Sample: peripheral blood. The TCR comes from a woman aged 70-85 years with acute or convalescent COVID-19. This chain joins TRBV5-6 and TRBJ1-5; TRBD1 agrees at 7 bases. The CDR3 reads CASSSRGIENQPQHF. CDR3 coding DNA: TGTGCCAGCAGCTCCAGGGGGATAGAAAATCAGCCCCAGCATTTT.